The 22 T cell receptor beta chains below all came from one sample that was sequenced in a study of cytomegalovirus exposure and HLA in healthy donors. The PCR was carried out with 60 Vbeta primers and 13 Jbeta primers. Method: immunoSEQ multiplex PCR; TCRdb's copy keeps in-frame clones and lacks some. The data hold some 120,000 clones, with 75% to 85% observed a single time. Sequencing was done on a sample of PBMCs. These receptor sequences come from a woman between 50 and 59 years old in good health and CMV-seropositive.

The gene calls are TRBV7-6 and TRBJ2-5; D possibly corresponds to TRBD1 (6 bases). CDR3 length: 12 residues. Trimming left V 4 bases short and J 5 bases short, with 8 bases between. CDR1 is SGHVS and CDR2 is FNYEAQ in the germline V gene. CDR3 region: CASSWDIETQYF. In DNA, the CDR3 is TGTGCCAGCAGCTGGGACATCGAGACCCAGTACTTC.

The J gene is TRBJ2-5, the V gene TRBV9, with D possibly TRBD2 on 5 matching bases. V shed 3 bases and J shed 1 base, with 16 bases lying between them. CDR1 SGDLS and CDR2 YYNGEE come from the germline V gene. The CDR3 totals 16 residues. The DNA for the CDR3 is TGTGCCAGCAGCGGCAATATCCGGGGATTCCAAGAGACCCAGTACTTC. It codes for CASSGNIRGFQETQYF.

This clone occurred once. This chain connects TRBV6-1 to TRBJ2-5; 9 bases map to TRBD1. From germline, CDR1 is MNHNS and CDR2 SASEGT. The CDR3 covers 14 residues. Trimming took 4 bases from V and 4 from J; bases not matched to a gene: 4. The CDR3 region is CASSGRQGGETQYF. The CDR3 DNA is TGTGCCAGCAGTGGCCGACAGGGGGGAGAGACCCAGTACTTC.

Only a few counts were recorded for this clone. This CDR3 reads CASSPRTSGSVHKSYEQYF. DNA for the CDR3: TGTGCCAGCAGCCCTCGGACTAGCGGGAGCGTCCATAAATCCTACGAGCAGTACTTC. V usage is TRBV4-2 and J usage is TRBJ2-7, with 13 positions matching TRBD2. The length of the CDR3 is 19 residues. Germline V gene lookup returns CDR1 LGHNA and CDR2 YNFKEQ. V lost 4 bases and J lost 1; bases outside the gene matches: 13.

This chain connects TRBV7-9 to TRBJ2-5; 9 nucleotides line up with TRBD2. The germline CDR1 and CDR2 sequences are SEHNR and FQNEAQ (reference sequence). Losses at the gene ends were 3 bases for V and 3 bases for J; bases not matched to a gene: 5. The CDR3 spans 15 residues. CDR3 coding DNA: TGTGCCAGCAGCTTGATGGGACTAGCAGAAGAGACCCAGTACTTC. This gives the protein CASSLMGLAEETQYF.

The chain combines TRBV11-3 with TRBJ2-5; the D gene is possibly TRBD2 (5 bases). Germline V gene lookup returns CDR1 SGHNT and CDR2 YENEEA. Trimming cost V 4 bases and J 2 bases, with 11 bases left between them. CDR3 size: 14 residues. The CDR3 spells CASSSGGFQETQYF. CDR3 coding DNA: TGTGCCAGCAGCTCTGGAGGTTTTCAAGAGACCCAGTACTTC.

This chain links TRBV6-5 with TRBJ2-2; unclear D gene. The germline CDR1 and CDR2 sequences are MNHEY and SVGAGI. Trimming took 0 bases from V and 3 from J, leaving 5 bases between them. The CDR3 contains 14 residues. This chain's CDR3 is CASSYSADTGELFF. The CDR3, as DNA: TGTGCCAGCAGTTACTCTGCGGACACCGGGGAGCTGTTTTTT.

In its sample, this clone was seen a few times. The V gene is TRBV27, the J gene TRBJ1-5; tentative D call: TRBD1 (6 bases). The CDR3 sequence is 15 residues long. Germline-derived CDR1 and CDR2 are MNHEY and SMNVEV (reference sequence). V shed 6 bases and J shed 7 bases, with 19 bases lying between them. CDR3 sequence: CASRILGGTDQPQHF. The CDR3, as DNA: TGTGCCAGCAGAATCCTTGGGGGCACAGACCAGCCCCAGCATTTT.

The chain is built from TRBV6-5 and TRBJ2-3; no reliable D call. From germline, CDR1 is MNHEY and CDR2 SVGAGI. The CDR3 is made up of 13 amino acids. V lost 7 bases to trimming and J lost 4 bases, with 12 bases between them. CDR3 sequence (DNA): TGTGCCAGCACCCCGCTCGGGTCAGATACGCAGTATTTT. Its translation is CASTPLGSDTQYF.

The chain recombines TRBV11-2 with TRBJ1-2; TRBD1 might be the D (6 bases). Germline loops: CDR1 SGHAT, CDR2 FQNNGV. The CDR3 consists of 14 residues. The V and J ends lost 4 bases and 4 bases respectively, with 13 bases between them. CDR3 protein: CASSSNRAPYGYTF. The CDR3 DNA follows: TGTGCCAGCAGCTCCAACAGGGCTCCCTATGGCTACACCTTC.

About this clone: At the DNA level, this CDR3 is encoded by other sequences in the same sample as well. The CDR3 nucleotides read TGTGCTAGTGGTCCTCGGGACAGGGACCAATACGAGCAGTACTTC. Translated, it gives CASGPRDRDQYEQYF. This rearrangement joins TRBV12-5 to TRBJ2-7; 9 nucleotides align to TRBD1. The germline V gene encodes CDR1 LGHNT and CDR2 FRNRAP. The CDR3 runs to 15 residues. V dropped 5 bases and J dropped 4; count of bases not matched to a gene: 9.

The rearrangement links TRBV19 to TRBJ2-2, with 9 positions matching TRBD1. Trimming at V came to 5 bases and at J to 3 bases, leaving 4 bases not matched to a gene. Germline V lookup: CDR1 LNHDA, CDR2 SQIVND (reference sequence). The CDR3 extends over 15 amino acids. The CDR3 protein is CASSPRDRDTGELFF. CDR3 coding DNA: TGTGCCAGTAGTCCCCGGGACAGGGACACCGGGGAGCTGTTTTTT.

This clone was counted between two and nine times. This chain joins TRBV14 and TRBJ1-4, with D unresolved. Trimming stripped 4 bases from V and 1 base from J, with 4 bases between. The V gene's germline CDR1 is SGHDN and CDR2 FVKESK. The CDR3 consists of 13 residues. CDR3 DNA sequence: TGTGCCAGCAGCCGAGGAACTAATGAAAAACTGTTTTTT. Protein: CASSRGTNEKLFF.

The chain joins TRBV6-4 to TRBJ1-5; D is perhaps TRBD1 (6 bases). The V gene's germline CDR1 is MRHNA and CDR2 SNTAGT. Trimming removed 0 bases from V and 2 bases from J, with 17 bases in between. The CDR3 consists of 18 residues. The CDR3, as DNA: TGTGCCAGCAGTGACTCGAGACAGGATCCAAAGTGCAATCAGCCCCAGCATTTT. Protein product: CASSDSRQDPKCNQPQHF.

DNA of the CDR3: TGTGCCAGCAGCTTACTAGCGGTTGAGAATGAGCAGTTCTTC. Encoded protein: CASSLLAVENEQFF. The V gene is TRBV13, the J gene TRBJ2-1, with 7 bases aligning to TRBD2. The germline CDR1 and CDR2 sequences are PRHDT and FYEKMQ (reference sequence). The V gene end was trimmed by 2 bases and the J gene end by 7 bases; junction bases not matched to a gene: 5. CDR3 length: 14 amino acids.

In its sample, this clone was seen a few times. This chain joins TRBV29-1 and TRBJ1-1; tentative D call: TRBD1 (6 bases). The CDR3 sequence is 17 residues long. The ends were cut back, 4 bases at V and 3 bases at J, with 24 bases in the middle. Germline V gives CDR1 SQVTM, CDR2 ANQGSEA. CDR3 in DNA: TGCAGCGTTGCCGAGAACAATAAGGGGGTGCGGTACACTGAAGCTTTCTTT. Protein: CSVAENNKGVRYTEAFF.

The CDR3 DNA sequence: TGTGCCAGCAACCTTGTCAGGGAGCAGTACTTC. Translated, it gives CASNLVREQYF. V gene TRBV5-8 combines with J gene TRBJ2-7; unclear D gene. The V end was cut by 6 bases, the J end by 7 bases, with 11 bases between. CDR3 length equals 11 residues. The V gene's germline CDR1 is SGHTS and CDR2 YDEGEE. Filled out from reference TRBV5-8 and TRBJ2-7, the complete variable domain reads EAGVTQSPTHLIKTRGQQATLRCSPISGHTSVYWYQQALGLGLQFLLWYDEGEERNRGNFPPRFSGRQFPNYSSELNVNALELEDSALYLCASNLVREQYFGPGTRLTVT.

V usage is TRBV5-5 and J usage is TRBJ2-7; 8 bases line up with TRBD1. This CDR3 is built from 13 residues. With 4 bases clipped from V and 5 bases from J, the junction kept 5 bases outside the gene matches. Per the germline V gene, CDR1 is SGHKS and CDR2 is YYEKEE (reference sequence). CDR3 nucleotide sequence: TGTGCCAGCAGCCCGACAGGGGACAACGAGCAGTACTTC. Its protein product is CASSPTGDNEQYF.

This clone was seen more than once but under ten times. The chain combines TRBV6-5 with TRBJ2-3; no clear D gene. Trimming took 5 bases from V and 6 from J, leaving 12 bases between them. Germline CDR1 MNHEY, CDR2 SVGAGI. There are 13 residues in the CDR3. CDR3 sequence reads: CASSNDWSDTQYF. CDR3 bases: TGTGCCAGCAGTAACGACTGGTCCGATACGCAGTATTTT.

This clone was detected a few times. V and J are TRBV30 and TRBJ1-1, with 8 bases that match TRBD1. The CDR3 is 15 amino acids. Germline assignment: CDR1 GTSNPN and CDR2 SVGIG (reference sequence). Unmatched junction bases numbered 8, after V lost 4 bases and J lost 1 base. CDR3 loop: CAWTGRQGTNTEAFF. The CDR3 DNA is TGTGCCTGGACCGGACGACAGGGGACGAACACTGAAGCTTTCTTT.

The chain employs TRBV29-1 and TRBJ2-2; 10 bases align to TRBD2. The CDR3 extends over 17 amino acids. The germline gives CDR1 SQVTM, CDR2 ANQGSEA. The V gene end was trimmed by 4 bases and the J gene end by 4 bases; junction bases not matched to a gene: 12. DNA for the CDR3: TGCAGCGTTGCAGGGTCCAGCGGGGGGGCCGGCACCGGGGAGCTGTTTTTT. It codes for CSVAGSSGGAGTGELFF.

This chain joins TRBV9 and TRBJ2-3, with D unresolved. This CDR3 is built from 15 residues. V gave up 0 bases and J gave up 4 bases, with 12 bases separating them. The germline V gene has CDR1 SGDLS and CDR2 YYNGEE. CDR3 nucleotide sequence: TGTGCCAGCAGCGTAGCGGGTGTACGAGCAGATACGCAGTATTTT. Its translation is CASSVAGVRADTQYF.